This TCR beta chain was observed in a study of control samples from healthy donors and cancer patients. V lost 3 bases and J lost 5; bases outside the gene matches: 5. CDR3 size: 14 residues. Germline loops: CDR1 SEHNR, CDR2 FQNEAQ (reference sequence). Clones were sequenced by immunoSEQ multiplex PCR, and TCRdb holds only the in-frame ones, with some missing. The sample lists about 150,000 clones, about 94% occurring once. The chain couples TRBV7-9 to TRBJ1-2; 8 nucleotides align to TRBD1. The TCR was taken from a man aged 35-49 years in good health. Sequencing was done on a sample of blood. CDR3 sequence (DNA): TGTGCCAGCAGCTTGGACAGGGTCGGGTATGGCTACACCTTC. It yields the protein CASSLDRVGYGYTF.